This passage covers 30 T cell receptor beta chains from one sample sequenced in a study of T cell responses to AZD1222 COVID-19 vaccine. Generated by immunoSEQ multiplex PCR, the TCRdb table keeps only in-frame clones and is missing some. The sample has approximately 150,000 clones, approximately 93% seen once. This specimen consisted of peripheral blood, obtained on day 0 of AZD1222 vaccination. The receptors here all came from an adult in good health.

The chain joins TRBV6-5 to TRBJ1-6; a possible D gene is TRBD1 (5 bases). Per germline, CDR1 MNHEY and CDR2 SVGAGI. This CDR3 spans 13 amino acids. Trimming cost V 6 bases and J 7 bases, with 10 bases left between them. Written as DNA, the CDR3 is TGTGCCAGCAGCCTCCACAGGAATTCACCCCTCCACTTT. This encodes CASSLHRNSPLHF.

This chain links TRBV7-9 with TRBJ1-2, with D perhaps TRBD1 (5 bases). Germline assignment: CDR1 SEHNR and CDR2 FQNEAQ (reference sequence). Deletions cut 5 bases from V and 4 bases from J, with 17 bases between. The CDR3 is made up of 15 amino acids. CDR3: CASSLSSPGGYGYTF. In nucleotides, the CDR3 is TGTGCCAGCAGCCTAAGCTCCCCCGGGGGCTATGGCTACACCTTC.

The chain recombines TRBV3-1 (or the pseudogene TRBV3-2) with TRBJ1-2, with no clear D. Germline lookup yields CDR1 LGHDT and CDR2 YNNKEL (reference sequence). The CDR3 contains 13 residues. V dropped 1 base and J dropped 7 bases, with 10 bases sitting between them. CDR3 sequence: CASSQGVRAGYTF. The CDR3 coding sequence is TGTGCCAGCAGCCAAGGGGTTCGGGCTGGCTACACCTTC.

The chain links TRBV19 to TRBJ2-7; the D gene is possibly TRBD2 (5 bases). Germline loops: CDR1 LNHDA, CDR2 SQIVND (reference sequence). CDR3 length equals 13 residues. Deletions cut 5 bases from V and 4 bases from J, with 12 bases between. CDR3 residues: CASSGPGWYEQYF. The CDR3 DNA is TGTGCCAGTAGTGGCCCGGGATGGTACGAGCAGTACTTC.

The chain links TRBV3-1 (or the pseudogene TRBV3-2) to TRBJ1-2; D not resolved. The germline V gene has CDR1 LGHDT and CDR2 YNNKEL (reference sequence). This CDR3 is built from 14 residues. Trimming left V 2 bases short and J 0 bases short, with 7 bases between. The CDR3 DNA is TGTGCCAGCAGCCAATCTATACCTAACTATGGCTACACCTTC. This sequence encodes CASSQSIPNYGYTF.

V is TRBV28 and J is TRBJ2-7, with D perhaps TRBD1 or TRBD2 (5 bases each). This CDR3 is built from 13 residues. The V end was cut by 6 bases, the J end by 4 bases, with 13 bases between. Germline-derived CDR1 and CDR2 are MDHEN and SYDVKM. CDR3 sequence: CASSTGTTYEQYF. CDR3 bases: TGTGCCAGCAGCACCGGGACCACATACGAGCAGTACTTC.

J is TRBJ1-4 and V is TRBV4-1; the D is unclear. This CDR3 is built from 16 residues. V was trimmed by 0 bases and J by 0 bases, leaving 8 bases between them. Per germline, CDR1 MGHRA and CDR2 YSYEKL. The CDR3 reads CASSQDPGATNEKLFF. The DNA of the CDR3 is TGCGCCAGCAGCCAAGATCCGGGAGCAACTAATGAAAAACTGTTTTTT.

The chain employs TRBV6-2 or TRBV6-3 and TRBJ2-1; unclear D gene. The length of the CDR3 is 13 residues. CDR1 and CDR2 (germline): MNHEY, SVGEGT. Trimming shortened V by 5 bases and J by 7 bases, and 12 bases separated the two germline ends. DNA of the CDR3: TGTGCCAGCAGTGGCCGGGTGGGGAATGAGCAGTTCTTC. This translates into CASSGRVGNEQFF.

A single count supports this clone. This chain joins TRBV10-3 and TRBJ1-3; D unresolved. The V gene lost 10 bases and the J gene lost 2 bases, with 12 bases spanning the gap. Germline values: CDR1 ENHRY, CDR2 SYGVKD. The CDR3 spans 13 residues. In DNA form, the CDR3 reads TGTGCCACCGGACCGAACACTGGAAACACCATATATTTT. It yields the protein CATGPNTGNTIYF.

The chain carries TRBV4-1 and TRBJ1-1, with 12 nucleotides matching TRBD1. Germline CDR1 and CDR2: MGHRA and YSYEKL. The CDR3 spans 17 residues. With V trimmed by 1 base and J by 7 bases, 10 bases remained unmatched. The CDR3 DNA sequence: TGCGCCAGCAGCCAAGGCCCGGGACAGGGGGCGATGGATGAAGCTTTCTTT. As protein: CASSQGPGQGAMDEAFF.

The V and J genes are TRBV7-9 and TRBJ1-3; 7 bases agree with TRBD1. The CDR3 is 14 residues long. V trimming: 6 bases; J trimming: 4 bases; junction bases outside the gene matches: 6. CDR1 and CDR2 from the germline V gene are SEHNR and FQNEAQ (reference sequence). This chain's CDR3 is CASSTTGLGNTIYF. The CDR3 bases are TGTGCCAGCAGTACGACAGGGTTAGGAAACACCATATATTTT.

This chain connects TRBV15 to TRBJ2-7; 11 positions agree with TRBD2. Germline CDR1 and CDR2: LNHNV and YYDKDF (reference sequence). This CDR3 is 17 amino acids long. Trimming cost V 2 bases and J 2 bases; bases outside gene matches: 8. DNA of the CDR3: TGTGCCACCAGCAGACCCTTTAGCGGGAGGGCCCCCTACGAGCAGTACTTC. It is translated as CATSRPFSGRAPYEQYF.

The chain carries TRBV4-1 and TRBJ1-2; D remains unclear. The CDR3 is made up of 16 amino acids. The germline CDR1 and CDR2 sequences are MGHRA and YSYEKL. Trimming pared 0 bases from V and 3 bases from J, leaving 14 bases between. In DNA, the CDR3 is TGCGCCAGCAGCCAAGATCTGGAAAGGGTCCACTATGGCTACACCTTC. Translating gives CASSQDLERVHYGYTF.

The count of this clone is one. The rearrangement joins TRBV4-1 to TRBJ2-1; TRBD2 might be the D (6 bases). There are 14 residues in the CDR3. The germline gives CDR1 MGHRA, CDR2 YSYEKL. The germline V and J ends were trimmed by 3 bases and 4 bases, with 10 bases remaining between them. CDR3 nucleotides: TGCGCCAGCAGCCATCCAGGGAGGTACAATGAGCAGTTCTTC. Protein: CASSHPGRYNEQFF.

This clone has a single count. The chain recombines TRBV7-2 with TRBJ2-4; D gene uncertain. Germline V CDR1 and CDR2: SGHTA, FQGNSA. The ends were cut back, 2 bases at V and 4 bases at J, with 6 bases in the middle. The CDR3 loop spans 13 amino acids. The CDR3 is CASSLLRKNIQYF. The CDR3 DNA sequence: TGTGCCAGCAGCTTACTTCGGAAAAACATTCAGTACTTC.

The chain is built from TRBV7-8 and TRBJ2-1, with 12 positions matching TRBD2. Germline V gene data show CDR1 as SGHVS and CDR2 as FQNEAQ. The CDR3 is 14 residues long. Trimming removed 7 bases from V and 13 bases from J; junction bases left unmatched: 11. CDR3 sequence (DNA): TGTGCCAGCAAAACTAGCGGGGGGTCTCTTTTCCAGTTCTTC. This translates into CASKTSGGSLFQFF.

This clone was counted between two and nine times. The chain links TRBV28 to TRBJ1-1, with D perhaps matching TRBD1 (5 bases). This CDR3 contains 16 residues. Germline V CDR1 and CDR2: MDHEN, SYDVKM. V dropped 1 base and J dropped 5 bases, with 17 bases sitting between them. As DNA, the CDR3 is TGTGCCAGCAGTTTATTGGGCGGGGCGGGGAAAACTGAAGCTTTCTTT. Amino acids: CASSLLGGAGKTEAFF.

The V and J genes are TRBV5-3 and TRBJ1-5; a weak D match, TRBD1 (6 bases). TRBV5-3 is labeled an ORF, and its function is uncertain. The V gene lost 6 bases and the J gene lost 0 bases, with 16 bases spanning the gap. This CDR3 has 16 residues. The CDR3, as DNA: TGTGCCAGAAAGATAGGGGGGAAATATAGCAATCAGCCCCAGCATTTT. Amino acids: CARKIGGKYSNQPQHF.

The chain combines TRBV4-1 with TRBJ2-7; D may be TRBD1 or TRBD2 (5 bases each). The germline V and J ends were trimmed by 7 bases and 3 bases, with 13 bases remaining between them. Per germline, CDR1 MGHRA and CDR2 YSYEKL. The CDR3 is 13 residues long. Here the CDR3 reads CASTDSGGYEQYF. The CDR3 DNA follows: TGCGCCAGCACTGATAGTGGGGGCTACGAGCAGTACTTC.

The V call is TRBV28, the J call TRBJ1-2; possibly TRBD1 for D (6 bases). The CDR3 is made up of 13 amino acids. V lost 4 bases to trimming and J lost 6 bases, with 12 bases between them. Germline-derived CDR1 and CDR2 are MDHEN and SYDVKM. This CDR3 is CASSSGTRDGYTF. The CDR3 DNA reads TGTGCCAGCAGTTCCGGGACACGAGATGGCTACACCTTC.

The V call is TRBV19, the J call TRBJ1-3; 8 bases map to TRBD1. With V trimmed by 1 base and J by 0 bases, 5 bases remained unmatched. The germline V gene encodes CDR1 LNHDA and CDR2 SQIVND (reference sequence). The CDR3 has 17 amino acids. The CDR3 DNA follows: TGTGCCAGTAGTATAGGGCAGGGGGCCGGCTCTGGAAACACCATATATTTT. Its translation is CASSIGQGAGSGNTIYF.

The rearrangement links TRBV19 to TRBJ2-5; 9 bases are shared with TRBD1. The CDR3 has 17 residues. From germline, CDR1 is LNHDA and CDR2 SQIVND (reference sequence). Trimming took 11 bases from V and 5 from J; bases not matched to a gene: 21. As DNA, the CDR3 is TGTGCCTATAGACCAGACAGGGGGGATTACCTGAGGGAGACCCAGTACTTC. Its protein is CAYRPDRGDYLRETQYF.

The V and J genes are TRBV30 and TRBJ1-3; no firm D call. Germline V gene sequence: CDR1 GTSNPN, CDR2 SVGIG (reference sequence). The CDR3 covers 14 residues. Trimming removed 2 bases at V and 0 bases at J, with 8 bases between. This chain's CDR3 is CAWSRRSSGNTIYF. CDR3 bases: TGTGCCTGGAGTCGCCGAAGCTCTGGAAACACCATATATTTT. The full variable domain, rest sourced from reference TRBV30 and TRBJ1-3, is SQTIHQWPATLVQPVGSPLSLECTVEGTSNPNLYWYRQAAGRGLQLLFYSVGIGQISSEVPQNLSASRPQDRQFILSSKKLLLSDSGFYLCAWSRRSSGNTIYFGEGSWLTVV.

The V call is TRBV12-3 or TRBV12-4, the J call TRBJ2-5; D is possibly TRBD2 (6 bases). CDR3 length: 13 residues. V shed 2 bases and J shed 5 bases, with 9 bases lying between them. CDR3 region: CASSLPGDETQYF. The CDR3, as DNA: TGTGCCAGCAGTTTACCGGGGGATGAGACCCAGTACTTC.

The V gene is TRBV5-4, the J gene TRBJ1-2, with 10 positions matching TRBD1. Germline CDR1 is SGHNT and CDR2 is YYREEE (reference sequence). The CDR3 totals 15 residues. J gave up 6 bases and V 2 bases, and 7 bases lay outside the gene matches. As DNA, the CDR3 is TGTGCCAGCAGCTTTAGAGGGACAGGGGTGGATGGCTACACCTTC. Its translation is CASSFRGTGVDGYTF.

CDR3 DNA: TGTGCCAGCAGCCCCGGCATCTCTGGAAACACCATATATTTT. Its protein product is CASSPGISGNTIYF. V gene TRBV28 combines with J gene TRBJ1-3; D is unresolved. This CDR3 is 14 amino acids long. Germline V gene sequence: CDR1 MDHEN, CDR2 SYDVKM. Trimming stripped 6 bases from V and 0 bases from J, with 9 bases between.

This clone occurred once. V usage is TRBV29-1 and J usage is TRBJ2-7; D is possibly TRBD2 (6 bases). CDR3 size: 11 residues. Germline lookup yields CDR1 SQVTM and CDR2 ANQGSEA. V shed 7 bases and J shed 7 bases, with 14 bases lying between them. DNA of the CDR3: TGCAGCGCATACCATGGGAGGGAGCAGTACTTC. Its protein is CSAYHGREQYF.

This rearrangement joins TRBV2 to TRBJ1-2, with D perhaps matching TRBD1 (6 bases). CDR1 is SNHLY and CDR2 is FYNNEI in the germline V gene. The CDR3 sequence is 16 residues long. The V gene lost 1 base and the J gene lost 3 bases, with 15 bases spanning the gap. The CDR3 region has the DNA TGTGCCAGCAGTGAAGAAATGGTGGGGGCAGACTATGGCTACACCTTC. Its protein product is CASSEEMVGADYGYTF.

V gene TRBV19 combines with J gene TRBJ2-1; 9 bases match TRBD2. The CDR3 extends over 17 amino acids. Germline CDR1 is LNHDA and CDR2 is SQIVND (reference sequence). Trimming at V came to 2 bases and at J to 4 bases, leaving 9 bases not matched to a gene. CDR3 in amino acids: CASSIRASGVRYNEQFF. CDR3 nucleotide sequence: TGTGCCAGTAGTATACGGGCTAGCGGGGTACGTTACAATGAGCAGTTCTTC.

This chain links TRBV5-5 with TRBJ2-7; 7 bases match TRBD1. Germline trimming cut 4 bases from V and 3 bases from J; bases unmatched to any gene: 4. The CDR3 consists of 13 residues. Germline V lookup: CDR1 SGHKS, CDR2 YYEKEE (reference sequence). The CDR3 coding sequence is TGTGCCAGCAGCCCGGGACAGATCTACGAGCAGTACTTC. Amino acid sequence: CASSPGQIYEQYF.